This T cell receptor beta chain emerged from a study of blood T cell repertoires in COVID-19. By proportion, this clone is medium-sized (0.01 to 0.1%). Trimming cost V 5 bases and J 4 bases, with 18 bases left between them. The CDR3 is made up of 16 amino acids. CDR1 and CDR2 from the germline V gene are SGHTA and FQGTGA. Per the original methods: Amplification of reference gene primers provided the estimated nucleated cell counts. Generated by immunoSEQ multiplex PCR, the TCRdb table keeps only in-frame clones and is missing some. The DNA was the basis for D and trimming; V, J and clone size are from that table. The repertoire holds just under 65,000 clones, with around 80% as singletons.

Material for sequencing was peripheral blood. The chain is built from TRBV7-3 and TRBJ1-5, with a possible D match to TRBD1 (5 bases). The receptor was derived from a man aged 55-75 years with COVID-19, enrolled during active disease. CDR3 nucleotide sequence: TGTGCCAGCAGCGCAAGGGGTGTTAGCCCTAATCAGCCCCAGCATTTT. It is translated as CASSARGVSPNQPQHF.